The T cell receptor (beta chain) described here comes from a study of blood T cell repertoires in COVID-19. Assay: immunoSEQ multiplex PCR; the TCRdb copy retains only in-frame clones and omits some. The sample has under 150,000 clones, 80% seen once. The CDR3 has 15 amino acids. J lost 5 bases, V lost 6 bases, and 8 bases had no gene match. The germline gives CDR1 SNHLY, CDR2 FYNNEI. The genes are TRBV2 and TRBJ1-4; 8 bases map to TRBD1. Sequencing used peripheral blood. The origin of this receptor is a human donor in a cohort sampled during active COVID-19. The CDR3 region is CASSLRTGRNEKLFF. The CDR3 bases are TGTGCCAGCAGCTTGCGGACAGGGAGAAATGAAAAACTGTTTTTT.